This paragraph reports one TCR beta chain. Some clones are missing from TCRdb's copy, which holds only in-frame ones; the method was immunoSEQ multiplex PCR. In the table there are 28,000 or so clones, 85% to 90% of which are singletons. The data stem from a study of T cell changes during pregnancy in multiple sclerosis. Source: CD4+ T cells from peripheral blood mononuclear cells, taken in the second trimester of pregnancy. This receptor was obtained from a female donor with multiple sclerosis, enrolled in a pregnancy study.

CDR3 sequence reads: CASSGPGRGTDTQYF. CDR3 sequence (DNA): TGTGCCAGCAGCGGACCCGGGAGGGGGACAGATACGCAGTATTTT. The gene calls are TRBV5-4 and TRBJ2-3; 8 positions agree with TRBD2. V was pared by 4 bases and J by 3 bases, with 7 bases of the junction left unmatched. Germline lookup yields CDR1 SGHNT and CDR2 YYREEE (reference sequence). The CDR3 is 15 amino acids.